Listed below are T cell receptor beta chains from one sample, sequenced in a study of T cells in Graves' hyperthyroidism and ophthalmopathy. TCRdb reprocessed the multiplex PCR reads via MiXCR and lists one record per CDR3 protein. The sample yields 300,000 to 450,000 distinct CDR3 sequences, around 25% seen once. The sequenced sample consisted of blood. These receptors originate from a man in his fifties or sixties with Graves' hyperthyroidism. Each CDR3 is given with its conserved first and last residue. D genes are given only for firm matches. For some rows the clone size is stated as once, few or many, or as a class when expanded; others skip it.

V: TRBV7-9
D: NA
size: NA
J: TRBJ1-6
CDR3: CASSKEGQLLHF
DNA: TGTGCCAGCAGCAAAGAGGGACAACTCCTCCACTTT

V: TRBV2
D: NA
size: NA
J: TRBJ2-1
CDR3: CASSENDNEQFF
DNA: TGTGCCAGCAGTGAAAATGACAATGAGCAGTTCTTC

V: TRBV30
D: NA
size: NA
J: TRBJ2-7
CDR3: CAWSPTDLMGYEQYF
DNA: TGTGCCTGGAGTCCAACGGATTTGATGGGCTACGAGCAGTACTTC

V: TRBV19
D: TRBD1
size: few
J: TRBJ2-7
CDR3: CASSPGQVYEQYF
DNA: TGTGCCAGTAGTCCGGGACAGGTGTACGAGCAGTACTTC

V: TRBV29-1
D: TRBD1
size: NA
J: TRBJ1-1
CDR3: CSVRDRGRGEAFF
DNA: TGCAGCGTCCGGGACAGGGGGCGCGGTGAAGCTTTCTTT

V: TRBV12-3/TRBV12-4
D: NA
size: few
J: TRBJ2-3
CDR3: CASSFWGSDTQYF
DNA: TGTGCCAGCAGTTTTTGGGGGTCGGATACGCAGTATTTT

V: TRBV11-1
D: TRBD2
size: NA
J: TRBJ2-1
CDR3: CASSPERSGKYNEQFF
DNA: TGTGCCAGCAGCCCCGAGAGGAGCGGGAAATACAATGAGCAGTTCTTC

V: TRBV29-1
D: NA
size: many
J: TRBJ1-1
CDR3: CSVDLGGSLGAFF
DNA: TGCAGCGTTGACTTAGGGGGGAGCCTTGGGGCTTTCTTT

V: TRBV5-1
D: NA
size: NA
J: TRBJ2-2
CDR3: CASSPGHANTGELFF
DNA: TGCGCCAGCAGCCCGGGACACGCGAACACCGGGGAGCTGTTTTTT

V: TRBV6-1
D: NA
size: few
J: TRBJ1-1
CDR3: CASSEGQWANTETFF
DNA: TGTGCCAGCAGTGAAGGACAGTGGGCGAACACTGAAACTTTCTTT

V: TRBV6-1
D: NA
size: many
J: TRBJ1-1
CDR3: CASSSEQGNSEAFF
DNA: TGTGCCAGCAGTTCCGAACAGGGTAACTCTGAAGCTTTCTTT

V: TRBV4-1
D: NA
size: NA
J: TRBJ2-2
CDR3: CASSQVQNTGELFF
DNA: TGCGCCAGCAGCCAAGTACAGAACACCGGGGAGCTGTTTTTT

V: TRBV12-3/TRBV12-4
D: NA
size: NA
J: TRBJ1-1
CDR3: CASGYTEAFF
DNA: TGTGCCAGCGGCTACACTGAAGCTTTCTTT

V: TRBV30
D: TRBD2
size: NA
J: TRBJ2-5
CDR3: CAWTYGMGEGETQYF
DNA: TGTGCCTGGACCTATGGGATGGGGGAGGGGGAGACCCAGTACTTC

V: TRBV3-1
D: NA
size: many
J: TRBJ2-2
CDR3: CASSQVGSARRTGELFF
DNA: TGTGCCAGCAGCCAAGTGGGGTCAGCCCGGCGGACCGGGGAGCTGTTTTTT

V: TRBV10-3
D: NA
size: NA
J: TRBJ2-5
CDR3: CAATVGVGETQYF
DNA: TGTGCCGCGACGGTGGGGGTAGGCGAGACCCAGTACTTC

V: TRBV5-5
D: NA
size: few
J: TRBJ2-5
CDR3: CASSLGPHGAASETQYF
DNA: TGTGCCAGCAGCTTGGGGCCACACGGGGCGGCTTCAGAGACCCAGTACTTC

V: TRBV6-1
D: NA
size: NA
J: TRBJ2-1
CDR3: CASSELTANEQFF
DNA: TGTGCCAGCAGTGAATTGACTGCCAATGAGCAGTTCTTC

V: TRBV6-1
D: NA
size: once
J: TRBJ1-5
CDR3: CASSEGQYSNQPQHF
DNA: TGTGCCAGCAGCGAAGGACAGTATAGCAATCAGCCCCAGCATTTT

V: TRBV24-1
D: NA
size: many
J: TRBJ2-5
CDR3: CATSDNPIRKEETQYF
DNA: TGTGCCACCAGTGATAACCCTATTCGGAAAGAAGAGACCCAGTACTTC

V: TRBV29-1
D: NA
size: NA
J: TRBJ2-7
CDR3: CSVAGDRSYEQYF
DNA: TGCAGCGTTGCGGGAGACAGATCCTACGAGCAGTACTTC

V: TRBV7-9
D: NA
size: NA
J: TRBJ2-7
CDR3: CASSSWDSYEQYF
DNA: TGTGCCAGCAGCTCCTGGGACTCCTACGAGCAGTACTTC

V: TRBV29-1
D: NA
size: NA
J: TRBJ2-3
CDR3: CSVEWGNTDTQYF
DNA: TGCAGCGTTGAGTGGGGGAACACAGATACGCAGTATTTT

V: TRBV28
D: NA
size: many
J: TRBJ1-6
CDR3: CASSLTDSSVDNSPLHF
DNA: TGTGCCAGCAGCCTCACGGACAGCTCTGTAGATAATTCACCCCTCCACTTT

V: TRBV6-1
D: TRBD2
size: few
J: TRBJ2-3
CDR3: CASSPLLASRTDTQYF
DNA: TGTGCCAGCAGTCCCCTACTAGCGAGCCGCACAGATACGCAGTATTTT